Presented here are 14 T cell receptor beta chains from one specimen sequenced in a study of T cells in Graves' hyperthyroidism and ophthalmopathy. From RNA transcripts, TCR beta CDR3 regions were amplified. The TCR CDR3 first-round RT-PCR relied on the HTBI primer set. TCRdb fed the multiplex PCR reads into MiXCR, producing one record per CDR3 protein. The data contain about 540,000 distinct CDR3 sequences, roughly 50% of them singletons. Sequencing was performed on peripheral blood or thyroid tissue (not recorded which). The receptors were sampled from a woman under 30 with Graves' hyperthyroidism.

As to this clonotype: The conserved final phenylalanine or tryptophan is absent from the CDR3, which likely points to a read error. Because the CDR3's place on the DNA is in doubt, the DNA is left out and the CDR3 is given as listed by TCRdb. The chain has TRBV5-1 and TRBJ2-6. The CDR3 is 9 amino acids in total, end residues counted. The V gene's germline CDR1 is SGHRS and CDR2 YFSETQ. CDR3 sequence reads: CASSLEWPS.

This chain uses TRBV25-1 with TRBJ2-7, with a tentative D call TRBD2 (7 bases). The length of the CDR3 is 15 residues. The V end lost 7 bases, the J end lost 2 bases, and 18 bases lay between the germline ends. In germline, CDR1 is MGHDK, CDR2 SYGVNS. The CDR3 spells CASTQQGGGTYEQYF. Here the CDR3 DNA reads TGTGCCAGCACCCAGCAAGGGGGAGGGACCTACGAGCAGTACTTC.

The table lists this clonotype with a few counts. The chain is built from TRBV3-1 and TRBJ2-2; D remains ambiguous. The V end was cut by 0 bases, the J end by 5 bases, with 16 bases between. The CDR3 has 17 residues. Germline CDR1 LGHDT, CDR2 YNNKEL (reference sequence). The CDR3 DNA reads as TGTGCCAGCAGCCAAGATCAAGTTGGAGTACAGACCGGGGAGCTGTTTTTT. As protein: CASSQDQVGVQTGELFF.

Notes on this clonotype: A read error may account for a junction end that differs from germline. The chain has TRBV2 and TRBJ1-6, with TRBD1 matching over 7 bases. The CDR3 is made up of 14 amino acids. From germline, CDR1 is SNHLY and CDR2 FYNNEI. CDR3 in DNA: TGTGCCAGCAGGGAAGACAGGGTGGAATCACCCCTCCACTTT. Residues: CASREDRVESPLHF. Full variable domain (outside the CDR3, taken from reference TRBV2 and TRBJ1-6): EPEVTQTPSHQVTQMGQEVILRCVPISNHLYFYWYRQILGQKVEFLVSFYNNEISEKSEIFDDQFSVERPDGSNFTLKIRSTKLEDSAMYFCASREDRVESPLHFGNGTRLTVT.

The CDR3 sequence: CASSLSGMDNEQYF. For the CDR3, the DNA is TGTGCCAGCAGTTTGAGCGGGATGGACAATGAGCAGTACTTC. The rearrangement joins TRBV6-5 to TRBJ2-7; 7 bases fit TRBD2. The CDR3 runs 14 residues. CDR1 and CDR2 (germline): MNHEY, SVGAGI. Germline trimming cut 4 bases from V and 7 bases from J; bases unmatched to any gene: 10.

As to this clonotype: Relative to the germline gene, one junction end is altered; a read error may explain this. CDR3 residues: CSVGSNPLADTQYF. For the CDR3, the DNA is TGCAGCGTTGGCTCTAACCCATTGGCAGATACGCAGTATTTT. The gene calls are TRBV7-8 and TRBJ2-3, with no clear D. Germline V CDR1 and CDR2: SGHVS, FQNEAQ. The CDR3 runs 14 residues.

V usage is TRBV20-1 and J usage is TRBJ1-1; 12 nucleotides align to TRBD1. The CDR3 has 13 residues. J was trimmed by 11 bases and V by 4 bases; bases with no gene match: 8. Germline V gene lookup returns CDR1 DFQATT and CDR2 SNEGSKA (reference sequence). DNA for the CDR3: TGCAGTGCTATCAACCGGGACAGGGGGCACGCTTTCTTT. Translated: CSAINRDRGHAFF.

V and J are TRBV11-2 and TRBJ1-2; TRBD1 is a possible D gene (5 bases). V dropped 6 bases and J dropped 10 bases, with 15 bases sitting between them. The CDR3 consists of 12 residues. Germline V gene sequence: CDR1 SGHAT, CDR2 FQNNGV. CDR3 nucleotide sequence: TGTGCCAGCAGTGCTGCCGAGACAGCCTACACCTTC. Protein product: CASSAAETAYTF.

The gene calls are TRBV19 and TRBJ2-5; 11 nucleotides agree with TRBD2. The J call may be incorrect, as the DNA end agrees better with TRBJ2-1. The CDR3 has 14 amino acids. The germline V gene has CDR1 LNHDA and CDR2 SQIVND (reference sequence). The CDR3 nucleotides are TGTGCCAGTAGTACCACTAGCGGGAGCAATGAGCAGTTCTTC. Translation: CASSTTSGSNEQFF.

In its sample, this clonotype was seen a few times. V gene TRBV29-1 combines with J gene TRBJ1-1; D is undetermined. The CDR3 loop spans 12 amino acids. Between the trimmed V and J ends, which lost 6 bases and 14 bases, there was a span of 22 bases. Germline values: CDR1 SQVTM, CDR2 ANQGSEA. This chain's CDR3 is CSVGTVYNEQFF. CDR3 nucleotides: TGCAGCGTGGGTACTGTGTACAATGAGCAGTTCTTT.

Comment on this clonotype: It is likely a read error, because the conserved phenylalanine at the end of the CDR3 is missing. The chain employs TRBV12-3 or TRBV12-4 and TRBJ1-2, with D unclear. The CDR3 extends over 14 amino acids. V was cut by 3 bases and J by 4 bases, with 12 bases left in between. The chain's CDR3 is CASSLERSTYGYTL. CDR3 in DNA: TGTGCCAGCAGTTTGGAAAGGTCGACCTATGGCTACACCCTC.

Turning to this clonotype: Being one base from a much bigger clone, this may be a read error. The gene calls are TRBV6-8 and TRBJ1-4; no definite D call. CDR1 and CDR2 (germline): MNHGY, SAAAGT. The CDR3 totals 15 residues. The CDR3 coding sequence is TGTGCCGGCAGTGAATCTGTGACACGGGCTGAAAAACTGTTTTTT. The encoded protein is CAGSESVTRAEKLFF.

This clonotype was counted at least ten times. The rearrangement joins TRBV2 to TRBJ2-2, with D perhaps matching TRBD2 (6 bases). Deletions cut 2 bases from V and 4 bases from J, with 17 bases between. CDR1 is SNHLY and CDR2 is FYNNEI in the germline V gene. The length of the CDR3 is 17 residues. The CDR3 sequence: CASSERGLERGTGELFF. The CDR3 DNA reads TGTGCCAGCAGTGAACGGGGGTTGGAGAGGGGCACCGGGGAGCTGTTTTTT. The full variable domain, completed using reference TRBV2 and TRBJ2-2, is EPEVTQTPSHQVTQMGQEVILRCVPISNHLYFYWYRQILGQKVEFLVSFYNNEISEKSEIFDDQFSVERPDGSNFTLKIRSTKLEDSAMYFCASSERGLERGTGELFFGEGSRLTVL.

The chain has TRBV29-1 and TRBJ2-3, with D uncertain. V lost 3 bases and J lost 2, with 15 bases in between. Germline V CDR1 and CDR2: SQVTM, ANQGSEA. The length of the CDR3 is 15 residues. The CDR3 nucleotides read TGCAGCGTTGACGGTTTGCAGGAGATCACAGATACGCAGTATTTT. This translates into CSVDGLQEITDTQYF.